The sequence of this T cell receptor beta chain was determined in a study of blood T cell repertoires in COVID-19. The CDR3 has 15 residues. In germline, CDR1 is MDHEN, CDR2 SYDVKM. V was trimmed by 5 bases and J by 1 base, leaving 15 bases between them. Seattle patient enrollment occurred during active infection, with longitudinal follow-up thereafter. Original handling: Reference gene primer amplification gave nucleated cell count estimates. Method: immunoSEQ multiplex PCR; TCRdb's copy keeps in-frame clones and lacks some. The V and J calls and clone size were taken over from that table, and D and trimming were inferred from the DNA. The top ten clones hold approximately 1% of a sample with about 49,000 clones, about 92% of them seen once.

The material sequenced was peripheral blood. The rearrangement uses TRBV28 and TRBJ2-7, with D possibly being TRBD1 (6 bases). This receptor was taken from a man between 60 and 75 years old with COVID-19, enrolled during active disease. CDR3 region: CASSPHRTASYEQYF. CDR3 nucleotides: TGTGCCAGCAGTCCTCACCGGACAGCTTCCTACGAGCAGTACTTC.